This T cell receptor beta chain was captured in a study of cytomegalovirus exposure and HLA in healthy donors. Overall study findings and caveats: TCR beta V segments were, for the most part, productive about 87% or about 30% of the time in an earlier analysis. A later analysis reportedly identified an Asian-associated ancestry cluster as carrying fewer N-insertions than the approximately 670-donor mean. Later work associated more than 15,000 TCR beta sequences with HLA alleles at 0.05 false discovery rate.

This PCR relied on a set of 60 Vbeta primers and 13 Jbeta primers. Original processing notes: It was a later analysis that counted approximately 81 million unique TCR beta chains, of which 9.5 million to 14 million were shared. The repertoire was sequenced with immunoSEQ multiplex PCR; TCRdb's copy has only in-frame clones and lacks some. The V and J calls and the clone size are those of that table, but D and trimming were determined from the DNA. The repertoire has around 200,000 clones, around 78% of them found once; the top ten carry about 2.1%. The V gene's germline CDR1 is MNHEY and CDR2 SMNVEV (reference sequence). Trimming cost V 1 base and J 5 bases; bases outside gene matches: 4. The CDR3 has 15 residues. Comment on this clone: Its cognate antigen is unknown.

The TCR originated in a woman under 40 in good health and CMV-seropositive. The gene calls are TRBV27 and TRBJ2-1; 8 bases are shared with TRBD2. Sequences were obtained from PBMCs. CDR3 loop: CASSLFSGKNNEQFF. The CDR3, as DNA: TGTGCCAGCAGTTTATTTAGCGGGAAAAACAATGAGCAGTTCTTC.